The rows below give T cell receptor beta chains drawn from one sample of a study of T cells in Graves' hyperthyroidism and ophthalmopathy. One entry per CDR3 protein, called by TCRdb with MiXCR from the multiplex PCR reads. The table records some 350,000 distinct CDR3 sequences, roughly 13% of them present only once. Material for sequencing was blood. These receptors all come from a woman aged 40-49 years with Graves' ophthalmopathy. The CDR3 runs from the conserved cysteine through the conserved F or W. A D gene is named only where the DNA matches it firmly. Clone size, where shown, is once, few, many, or a class for clones that have expanded.

size: many
J: TRBJ1-1
V: TRBV7-9
D: .
CDR3: CASSTTQRRAEAFF
DNA: TGTGCCAGCAGCACAACTCAAAGAAGGGCTGAAGCTTTCTTT

size: .
J: TRBJ1-2
V: TRBV3-1
D: TRBD1
CDR3: CASSQRGQGTYGYTF
DNA: TGTGCCAGCAGCCAACGGGGACAGGGGACATATGGCTACACCTTC

size: .
J: TRBJ2-3
V: TRBV5-4
D: .
CDR3: CASSLDASTDTQYF
DNA: TGTGCCAGCAGCTTGGACGCTAGCACAGATACGCAGTATTTT

size: few
J: TRBJ1-6
V: TRBV6-1
D: .
CDR3: CASSAGMGDSGSPLHF
DNA: TGTGCCAGCAGTGCGGGCATGGGGGACTCAGGTTCACCCCTCCACTTT

size: many
J: TRBJ1-3
V: TRBV7-6
D: TRBD1
CDR3: CASSSRTGLTGNTIYF
DNA: TGTGCCAGCAGCTCCCGGACAGGGTTGACCGGAAACACCATATATTTT

size: .
J: TRBJ2-1
V: TRBV7-8
D: TRBD2
CDR3: CASSLAASGYNEQFF
DNA: TGTGCCAGCAGCTTAGCGGCTAGCGGATACAATGAGCAGTTCTTC

size: many
J: TRBJ2-5
V: TRBV7-9
D: .
CDR3: CASSPRRSGAVETQYF
DNA: TGTGCCAGCAGCCCTCGGAGGTCGGGGGCGGTCGAGACCCAGTACTTC

size: many
J: TRBJ2-7
V: TRBV20-1
D: .
CDR3: CSASWDRPYEQYF
DNA: TGCAGTGCTAGCTGGGACCGACCATACGAGCAGTACTTC

size: few
J: TRBJ1-2
V: TRBV19
D: .
CDR3: CASTLGGGSANYGYTF
DNA: TGTGCCAGTACCCTCGGCGGGGGTTCCGCTAACTATGGCTACACCTTC

size: many
J: TRBJ2-5
V: TRBV6-5
D: TRBD2
CDR3: CASSYRGGAGETQYF
DNA: TGTGCCAGCAGTTACAGGGGAGGGGCTGGAGAGACCCAGTACTTC

size: few
J: TRBJ2-7
V: TRBV11-3
D: .
CDR3: CASSFNLGSYEQYF
DNA: TGTGCCAGCAGCTTTAATCTAGGGTCCTACGAGCAGTACTTC

size: many
J: TRBJ2-1
V: TRBV20-1
D: TRBD1
CDR3: CSARGDRDNEQFF
DNA: TGCAGTGCTAGAGGGGACAGGGACAATGAGCAGTTCTTC

size: .
J: TRBJ2-2
V: TRBV20-1
D: .
CDR3: CSASLAAGTGELFF
DNA: TGCAGTGCTAGTCTCGCGGCCGGCACCGGGGAGCTGTTTTTT

size: many
J: TRBJ2-7
V: TRBV5-1
D: .
CDR3: CASSLGTHYEQYF
DNA: TGCGCCAGCAGCCTCGGGACACACTACGAGCAGTACTTC

size: .
J: TRBJ1-1
V: TRBV3-1
D: TRBD1
CDR3: CASSRGQGARNTEAFF
DNA: TGTGCCAGCAGCCGAGGACAGGGGGCCCGTAACACTGAAGCTTTCTTT

size: .
J: TRBJ1-3
V: TRBV2
D: .
CDR3: CARARDSSGNTIYF
DNA: TGTGCCAGAGCCAGGGATTCCTCTGGAAACACCATATATTTT

size: few
J: TRBJ2-1
V: TRBV3-1
D: TRBD2
CDR3: CASSPNPGTRSLGEQFF
DNA: TGTGCCAGCAGCCCTAACCCCGGGACTAGATCTCTTGGTGAGCAGTTCTTC

size: few
J: TRBJ1-6
V: TRBV5-6
D: TRBD1
CDR3: CASSFWTGGSPLHF
DNA: TGTGCCAGCAGCTTTTGGACAGGGGGGTCACCCCTCCACTTT

size: many
J: TRBJ1-1
V: TRBV2
D: TRBD1
CDR3: CASPGQGARSTEAFF
DNA: TGTGCCAGCCCGGGACAGGGGGCGCGGAGCACTGAAGCTTTCTTT

size: few
J: TRBJ2-3
V: TRBV14
D: TRBD2
CDR3: CASRASGGTDTQYF
DNA: TGTGCCAGCAGAGCTAGCGGGGGAACAGATACGCAGTATTTT

size: .
J: TRBJ2-1
V: TRBV24-1
D: TRBD2
CDR3: CATSGRLASYNEQFF
DNA: TGTGCCACCAGTGGGAGACTAGCGTCCTACAATGAGCAGTTCTTC

size: many
J: TRBJ2-2
V: TRBV7-9
D: .
CDR3: CASSKRGTGELFF
DNA: TGTGCCAGCAGCAAAAGGGGCACCGGGGAGCTGTTTTTT

size: few
J: TRBJ2-7
V: TRBV2
D: TRBD1
CDR3: CATSRSGTGRSYEQYF
DNA: TGTGCCACCAGCCGTTCCGGGACAGGGAGGTCCTACGAGCAGTACTTC

size: .
J: TRBJ2-3
V: TRBV29-1
D: .
CDR3: CSVGQVIADTQYF
DNA: TGCAGCGTTGGGCAGGTAATCGCAGATACGCAGTATTTT

size: .
J: TRBJ2-5
V: TRBV28
D: TRBD1
CDR3: CASSFLYQGQGKTQYF
DNA: TGTGCCAGCAGTTTTTTGTACCAGGGACAGGGGAAGACCCAGTACTTC

size: many
J: TRBJ2-7
V: TRBV3-1
D: TRBD2
CDR3: CASSRLAGLSEQYF
DNA: TGTGCCAGCAGCCGACTAGCAGGCCTCTCCGAGCAGTACTTC

size: .
J: TRBJ2-2
V: TRBV11-2
D: .
CDR3: CASSFFQKLTGELFF
DNA: TGTGCCAGCAGCTTTTTCCAGAAATTAACCGGGGAGCTGTTTTTT

size: many
J: TRBJ1-1
V: TRBV6-5
D: .
CDR3: CASSYKPGTEAFF
DNA: TGTGCCAGCAGTTACAAGCCAGGGACTGAAGCTTTCTTT

size: .
J: TRBJ1-1
V: TRBV11-2
D: TRBD1
CDR3: CASRPQGARGNTEAFF
DNA: TGTGCCAGCAGACCGCAGGGGGCGCGGGGGAACACTGAAGCTTTCTTT

size: .
J: TRBJ2-7
V: TRBV10-3
D: .
CDR3: CAMSSGYEQYF
DNA: TGTGCCATGTCGTCGGGTTACGAGCAGTACTTC

size: few
J: TRBJ1-4
V: TRBV7-9
D: TRBD1
CDR3: CASSSNRGIDEKLFF
DNA: TGTGCCAGCAGTTCAAACAGGGGAATAGACGAAAAACTGTTTTTT

size: many
J: TRBJ2-1
V: TRBV10-3
D: .
CDR3: CATTGTIYNEQFF
DNA: TGTGCCACGACGGGGACCATCTACAATGAGCAGTTCTTC

size: few
J: TRBJ1-4
V: TRBV7-8
D: .
CDR3: CASSLAPGPSNEKLFF
DNA: TGTGCCAGCAGCTTAGCGCCGGGTCCCTCTAATGAAAAACTGTTTTTT

size: large
J: TRBJ2-1
V: TRBV27
D: .
CDR3: CASSFGSVNEQFF
DNA: TGTGCCAGCAGTTTCGGTAGCGTCAATGAGCAGTTCTTC

size: many
J: TRBJ1-2
V: TRBV6-5
D: .
CDR3: CASSYSKDPGYGYTF
DNA: TGTGCCAGCAGTTACTCGAAGGATCCAGGCTATGGCTACACCTTC

size: many
J: TRBJ1-1
V: TRBV9
D: TRBD1
CDR3: CASSDQPGQAEAFF
DNA: TGTGCCAGCAGCGATCAACCGGGACAGGCGGAAGCTTTCTTT

size: many
J: TRBJ2-1
V: TRBV7-9
D: TRBD1
CDR3: CASSDLVSGGYNEQFF
DNA: TGTGCCAGCAGTGACTTGGTCTCAGGGGGCTACAATGAGCAGTTCTTC

size: .
J: TRBJ2-5
V: TRBV7-9
D: .
CDR3: CASSLGSDTTQVEETQYF
DNA: TGTGCCAGCAGCTTAGGTAGCGATACCACTCAGGTAGAAGAGACCCAGTACTTC

size: .
J: TRBJ1-3
V: TRBV6-2/TRBV6-3
D: TRBD1
CDR3: CASSYSMEDRRNSGNTIYF
DNA: TGTGCCAGCAGTTACTCGATGGAGGACAGGCGAAACTCTGGAAACACCATATATTTT